This T cell receptor (beta chain) is from a study of siplizumab effects on memory and regulatory T cells. Measured with immunoSEQ multiplex PCR; TCRdb has only the in-frame clones, and not every one. The sample records about 10,000 clones, around 40% being singletons. A word on this clone: What it recognizes is unknown.

The cells of the mixed lymphocyte reaction underwent a roughly six-day coculture at 37°C. Germline V gene sequence: CDR1 MNHEY, CDR2 SMNVEV (reference sequence). This CDR3 has 13 residues. V lost 2 bases to trimming and J lost 5 bases, with 4 bases between them. Findings and caveats of the study: To unstimulated subsets, only a minor fraction of alloreactive clones could be mapped. Treatment with siplizumab left mappable alloreactive CD4+ clones averaging roughly 70% Treg-derived, compared with under 30% in controls.

This rearrangement joins TRBV27 to TRBJ1-6; no clear D. Sequencing was performed on CFSE-low (dividing) CD8+ T cells sorted from an allogeneic mixed lymphocyte reaction. This TCR derives from a human donor in good health; the cells came from an allogeneic mixed lymphocyte reaction. For the CDR3, the DNA is TGTGCCAGCAGTTTAATGGATAATTCACCCCTCCACTTT. The encoded protein is CASSLMDNSPLHF.